The T cell receptor beta chain described here comes from a study of Ad26.COV2.S vaccination and SARS-CoV-2 variants (TCRdb year 2021). In the study overall: Donors in the vaccine arm were drawn from COV1001, a phase I-IIa trial of Ad26.COV2.S in healthy adults that was multicentre, randomized, double-blind and placebo-controlled. Ad26.COV2.S was administered intramuscularly at 5 x 10^10 or 1 x 10^11 viral particles, either as a single shot or as two shots given 56 days apart. TCRbeta repertoire sequencing served as the tool for gauging how specific and how broad the SARS-CoV-2-reactive T cell receptors were following Ad26.COV2.S vaccination. The TCR-sequenced set comprised about 32 samples: around 20 Ad26.COV2.S vaccine recipients, 5 placebo recipients and 8 SARS-CoV-2 convalescent individuals. Trial participants were randomized into five groups of five: low-dose or high-dose Ad26.COV2.S given once or twice, or placebo on both occasions. Investigators remained blinded to trial group allocation during experiments and outcome assessment.

Overall study results and their limits: According to the authors, total T cell responses may have been underestimated by the TCR breadth and depth analyses. Non-spike TCR breadth was comparable between vaccine and placebo recipients, consistent with the vaccine containing only spike. Spike-specific TCR breadth was higher in Ad26.COV2.S recipients than in placebo recipients (P = 0.0014). The study lacked the statistical power to compare responses across vaccine doses or regimens. After vaccination, spike-specific CD8+ and CD4+ T cell responses were reported to show substantial breadth.

The immunoSEQ Assay was the method used to sequence TCRbeta CDR3 regions. After extraction, genomic DNA underwent amplification by bias-controlled multiplex PCR, followed by high-throughput sequencing. In the original analysis: To quantify the absolute abundance of every unique TCRbeta CDR3 region, sequences were collapsed and filtered. T cell fraction was estimated by normalization of TCRbeta template counts to usable DNA, with usable DNA being measured through amplification of reference genes present in all nucleated cells. Repertoire TCRs were annotated as SARS-CoV-2-specific when V gene, CDR3 amino acid sequence and J gene were exactly matched to a known reactive TCR set. The reference SARS-CoV-2 TCR set was derived from MIRA and filtered for enrichment in COVID-19-positive ImmuneCODE repertoires, a step that removed public or cross-reactive TCRs. Using the MIRA antigens, annotated TCRs were further analysed by specific ORF or by position within an ORF. Breadth was defined as the number of annotated unique rearrangements divided by the total number of unique productive rearrangements, and depth was defined as the summed frequency of the annotated unique rearrangements. TCR breadth was compared between groups using two-sided Wilcoxon rank-sum tests. In its TCRdb copy, this immuneACCESS table keeps in-frame sequences only and misses some clones. Where compared with another copy, unresolved V genes explain less than half of these, and the others have no known cause. V, J and clone size reflect that table, while D and trimming were determined from the DNA. The sample data list hundreds of thousands of clones, and around 87% of these were observed just once. The ten largest account for roughly 3.1% of the sample.

According to the study, the label for this sample's treatment or condition signals: about 20 received Ad26.COV2.S at low or high dose, single or two shots; 5 received placebo; per-sample allocation not given. For vaccine and placebo recipients, repertoires were sequenced using samples collected on day 63 after the first injection. Between 29 July and 7 August 2020, Cohort 1b enrolled about 27 adults aged 18-55 years at one site in Boston, USA. Ad26.COV2.S consisted of a replication-incompetent adenovirus type 26 vector by which a prefusion-stabilized SARS-CoV-2 spike protein from the original Wuhan strain was expressed. Comments on this clone: Its antigen is not yet known. No base quality information exists; no much larger clone differs at one position.

The sample consisted of peripheral blood, taken in a trial of Ad26.COV2.S vaccine versus placebo. The TCR originated in a person between 18 and 60 years old who received the Ad26.COV2.S COVID-19 vaccine or a placebo.

The CDR3 region has the sequence CASSQVSGGQNNEQFF. The DNA is as follows: TGTGCCAGCAGCCAGGTTAGCGGGGGCCAAAACAATGAGCAGTTCTTC. The sequence links TRBV4-2 to TRBJ2-1, and 9 junction bases match TRBD2. V is pruned by 3 bases and J by 5 bases, leaving 8 bases of the junction without a gene match. The germline V gene supplies CDR1 LGHNA and CDR2 YNFKEQ. From its cysteine to its phenylalanine, the CDR3 spans 16 amino acids. Of all the DNA, just the CDR3 is kept, 48 bases in frame from base 1.